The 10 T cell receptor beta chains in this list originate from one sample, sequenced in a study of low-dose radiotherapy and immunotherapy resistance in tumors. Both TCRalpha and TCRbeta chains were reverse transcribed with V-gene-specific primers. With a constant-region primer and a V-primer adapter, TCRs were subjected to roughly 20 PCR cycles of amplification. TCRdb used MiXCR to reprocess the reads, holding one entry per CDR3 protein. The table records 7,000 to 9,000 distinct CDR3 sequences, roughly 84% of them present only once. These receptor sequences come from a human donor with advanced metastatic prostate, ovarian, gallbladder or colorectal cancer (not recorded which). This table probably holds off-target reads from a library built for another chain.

The CDR3 sequence: CASSLRGTVQDPTQYF. In nucleotides, the CDR3 is TGTGCCAGCAGTTTAAGGGGCACAGTCCAAGATCCGACCCAGTACTTC. The chain recombines TRBV27 with TRBJ2-5; TRBD1 is a possible D gene (5 bases). CDR3 length: 16 amino acids. CDR1 is MNHEY and CDR2 is SMNVEV in the germline V gene (reference sequence). Trimming removed 2 bases from V and 7 bases from J, with 20 bases in between.

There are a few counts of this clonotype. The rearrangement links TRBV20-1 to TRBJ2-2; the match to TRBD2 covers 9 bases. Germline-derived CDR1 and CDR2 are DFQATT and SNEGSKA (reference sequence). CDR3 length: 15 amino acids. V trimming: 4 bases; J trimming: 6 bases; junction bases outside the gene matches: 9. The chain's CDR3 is CSATPSGDLAGELFF. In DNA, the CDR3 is TGCAGTGCTACCCCTAGCGGGGATCTCGCCGGGGAGCTGTTTTTT.

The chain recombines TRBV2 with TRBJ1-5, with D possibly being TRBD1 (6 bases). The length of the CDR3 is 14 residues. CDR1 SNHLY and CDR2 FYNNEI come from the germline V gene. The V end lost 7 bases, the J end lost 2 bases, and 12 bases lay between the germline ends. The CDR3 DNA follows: TGTGCCAGCATGGCAGGGGCTGGCAATCAGCCCCAGCATTTT. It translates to CASMAGAGNQPQHF.

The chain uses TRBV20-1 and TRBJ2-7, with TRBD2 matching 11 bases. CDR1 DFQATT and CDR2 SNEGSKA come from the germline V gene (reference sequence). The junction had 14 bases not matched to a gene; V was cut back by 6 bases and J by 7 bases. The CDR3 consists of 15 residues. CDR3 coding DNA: TGCAGTGCCACCGACCCGACACTAGCGGGGGAAGAGCAGTACTTC. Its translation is CSATDPTLAGEEQYF.

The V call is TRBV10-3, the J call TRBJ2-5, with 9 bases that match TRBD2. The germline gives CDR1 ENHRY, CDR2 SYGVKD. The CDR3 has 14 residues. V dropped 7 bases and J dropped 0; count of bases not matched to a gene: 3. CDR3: CAIKAGGDQETQYF. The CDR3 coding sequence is TGTGCCATCAAGGCGGGGGGGGACCAAGAGACCCAGTACTTC.

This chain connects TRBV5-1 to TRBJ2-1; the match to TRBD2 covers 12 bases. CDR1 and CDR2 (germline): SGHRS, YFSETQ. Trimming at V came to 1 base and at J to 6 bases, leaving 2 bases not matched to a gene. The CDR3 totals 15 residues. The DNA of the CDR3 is TGCGCCAGCAGCTTGACTAGCGGGGGGCCCAATGAGCAGTTCTTC. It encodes CASSLTSGGPNEQFF.

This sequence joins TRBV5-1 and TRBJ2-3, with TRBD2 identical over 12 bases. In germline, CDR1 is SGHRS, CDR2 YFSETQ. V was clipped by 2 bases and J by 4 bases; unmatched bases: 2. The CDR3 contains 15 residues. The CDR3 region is CASSLLAGGPDTQYF. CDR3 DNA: TGCGCCAGCAGCTTACTAGCGGGGGGCCCAGATACGCAGTATTTT.

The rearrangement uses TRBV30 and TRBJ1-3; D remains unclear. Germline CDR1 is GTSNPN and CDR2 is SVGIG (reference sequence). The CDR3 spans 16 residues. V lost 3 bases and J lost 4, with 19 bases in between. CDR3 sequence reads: CAWSPWAGGSGNTIYF. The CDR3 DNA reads TGTGCCTGGAGCCCTTGGGCAGGAGGCTCCGGAAACACCATATATTTT.

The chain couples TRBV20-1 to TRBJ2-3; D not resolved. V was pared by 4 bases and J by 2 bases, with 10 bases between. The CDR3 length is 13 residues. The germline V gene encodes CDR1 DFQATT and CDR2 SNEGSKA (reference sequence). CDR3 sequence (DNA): TGCAGTGCTACCTTACTTATCACAGATACGCAGTATTTT. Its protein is CSATLLITDTQYF.

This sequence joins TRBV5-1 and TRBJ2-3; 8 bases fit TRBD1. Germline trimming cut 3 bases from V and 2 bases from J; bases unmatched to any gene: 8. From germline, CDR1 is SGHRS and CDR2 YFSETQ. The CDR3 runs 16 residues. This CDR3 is CASSSRDRTVTDTQYF. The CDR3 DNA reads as TGCGCCAGCAGCTCGCGGGACAGGACGGTCACAGATACGCAGTATTTT.